The 7 T cell receptor beta chains below come from one sample, sequenced in a study of blood T cell repertoires in COVID-19. Sequencing used immunoSEQ multiplex PCR; TCRdb keeps in-frame clones, though not all of them. The repertoire holds a few hundred thousand clones, with approximately 87% as singletons. The sample was peripheral blood. The source is a woman in her forties or fifties with acute or convalescent COVID-19.

V usage is TRBV7-8 and J usage is TRBJ2-7; 8 bases match TRBD1. J was trimmed by 6 bases and V by 6 bases; bases with no gene match: 1. CDR1 SGHVS and CDR2 FQNEAQ come from the germline V gene. The CDR3 spans 11 residues. CDR3 nucleotide sequence: TGTGCCAGCAGAACAGGGGGCGAGCAGTACTTC. Amino acids: CASRTGGEQYF.

This clone was seen more than once but under ten times. V is TRBV7-9 and J is TRBJ1-2, with 12 bases that match TRBD1. CDR3 size: 15 residues. The ends lost 8 bases at V and 4 bases at J; junction bases unmatched: 8. Looked up from germline, CDR1 is SEHNR and CDR2 is FQNEAQ (reference sequence). CDR3 nucleotides: TGTGCCAGCGGGACAGGGGGCCGACCCCCCTATGGCTACACCTTC. It yields the protein CASGTGGRPPYGYTF.

This clone was counted once. The chain is built from TRBV29-1 and TRBJ2-2; weak D call: TRBD1 (8 bases). This CDR3 region has 18 residues. Looked up from germline, CDR1 is SQVTM and CDR2 is ANQGSEA. Between the trimmed V and J ends, which lost 6 bases and 0 bases, there was a span of 23 bases. The CDR3, as DNA: TGCAGCGTGAGGGGAGGGACAGGTGTTAGCACGAACACCGGGGAGCTGTTTTTT. Residues: CSVRGGTGVSTNTGELFF.

V gene TRBV2 combines with J gene TRBJ2-2, with TRBD1 identical over 7 bases. Germline CDR1 and CDR2: SNHLY and FYNNEI. The CDR3 consists of 13 residues. Unmatched junction bases numbered 0, after V lost 8 bases and J lost 0 bases. CDR3 protein: CASGTANTGELFF. DNA of the CDR3: TGTGCCAGCGGGACAGCGAACACCGGGGAGCTGTTTTTT. The entire variable domain, with the rest obtained from reference TRBV2 and TRBJ2-2, is as follows: EPEVTQTPSHQVTQMGQEVILRCVPISNHLYFYWYRQILGQKVEFLVSFYNNEISEKSEIFDDQFSVERPDGSNFTLKIRSTKLEDSAMYFCASGTANTGELFFGEGSRLTVL.

Ten or more counts support this clone. The chain recombines TRBV29-1 with TRBJ1-1; 11 bases map to TRBD1. Germline assignment: CDR1 SQVTM and CDR2 ANQGSEA. J gave up 5 bases and V 7 bases, and 6 bases lay outside the gene matches. CDR3 length: 13 residues. The CDR3 DNA reads TGCAGCGCTAGGGACAGGGGGGGGACTGAAGCTTTCTTT. Residues: CSARDRGGTEAFF.

V and J are TRBV24-1 and TRBJ1-2; D gene unclear. The length of the CDR3 is 12 residues. The germline gives CDR1 KGHDR, CDR2 SFDVKD. V gave up 6 bases and J gave up 8 bases, with 12 bases separating them. The CDR3 spells CATSTAASGYTF. The CDR3 nucleotides are TGTGCCACCAGTACAGCGGCCTCGGGCTACACCTTC.

The chain uses TRBV6-5 and TRBJ1-2; D possibly corresponds to TRBD1 (6 bases). The CDR3 totals 15 residues. Per the germline V gene, CDR1 is MNHEY and CDR2 is SVGAGI. With 0 bases removed from V and 4 bases from J, the gap between germline ends came to 12 bases. The CDR3 reads CASSYSSGGRYGYTF. CDR3 DNA sequence: TGTGCCAGCAGTTACTCGAGCGGGGGCCGCTATGGCTACACCTTC.